These 20 T cell receptor beta chains originate from one sample sequenced in a study of blood T cell repertoires in COVID-19. Clones were read by immunoSEQ multiplex PCR, and TCRdb kept only the in-frame ones, dropping some. Among about 250,000 clones listed, over 70% were seen once. Sequencing was carried out using peripheral blood. Source of these receptors: a man aged 40-49 years with active or convalescent COVID-19.

This chain joins TRBV18 and TRBJ1-1; 8 bases agree with TRBD1. The CDR3 sequence is 18 residues long. From germline, CDR1 is KGHSH and CDR2 LQKENI. V shed 5 bases and J 0 bases; nucleotides not matched to a gene: 14. In nucleotides, the CDR3 is TGTGCCAGCTCAGGGTCCGTCGGGACAGGTAGTATGAACACTGAAGCTTTCTTT. Protein product: CASSGSVGTGSMNTEAFF.

CDR3 sequence reads: CASSTDRVSPLHF. The DNA for the CDR3 is TGTGCCAGTAGTACGGACAGGGTTTCACCCCTCCACTTT. The J gene is TRBJ1-6, the V gene TRBV19, with 8 bases fitting TRBD1. The J segment lost 9 bases and the V segment lost 4 bases, leaving 2 bases of the junction unmatched. Looked up from germline, CDR1 is LNHDA and CDR2 is SQIVND (reference sequence). The CDR3 runs 13 residues. Filled out from reference TRBV19 and TRBJ1-6, the complete variable domain reads DGGITQSPKYLFRKEGQNVTLSCEQNLNHDAMYWYRQDPGQGLRLIYYSQIVNDFQKGDIAEGYSVSREKKESFPLTVTSAQKNPTAFYLCASSTDRVSPLHFGNGTRLTVT.

CDR3 loop: CASSLVSGGAEVYEQYF. CDR3 nucleotides: TGTGCCAGCAGCTTAGTTTCGGGGGGGGCGGAAGTCTACGAGCAGTACTTC. The V call is TRBV5-8, the J call TRBJ2-7; 8 bases align to TRBD2. CDR3 length equals 17 residues. Looked up from germline, CDR1 is SGHTS and CDR2 is YDEGEE. V shed 2 bases, J shed 3 bases, and the junction held 13 bases outside the gene matches. The full variable domain, its missing parts supplied by reference TRBV5-8 and TRBJ2-7, is EAGVTQSPTHLIKTRGQQATLRCSPISGHTSVYWYQQALGLGLQFLLWYDEGEERNRGNFPPRFSGRQFPNYSSELNVNALELEDSALYLCASSLVSGGAEVYEQYFGPGTRLTVT.

The CDR3 sequence is CASSSPGGRTTDTQYF. The DNA for the CDR3 is TGTGCCAGCAGTTCCCCGGGGGGACGGACCACAGATACGCAGTATTTT. This chain uses TRBV6-5 with TRBJ2-3, with 7 bases lining up with TRBD2. The germline CDR1 and CDR2 sequences are MNHEY and SVGAGI. The CDR3 consists of 16 residues. V lost 4 bases, J lost 2 bases, and 9 bases stayed unmatched.

The CDR3 coding sequence is TGTGCCAGCAGTGACAGGGGTGGTTCTAATGAAAAACTGTTTTTT. Protein sequence: CASSDRGGSNEKLFF. The chain employs TRBV2 and TRBJ1-4; D is perhaps TRBD1 (6 bases). This CDR3 contains 15 residues. Germline assignment: CDR1 SNHLY and CDR2 FYNNEI. The V end lost 3 bases, the J end lost 3 bases, and 11 bases lay between the germline ends.

The J gene is TRBJ1-1, the V gene TRBV12-3 or TRBV12-4; maybe TRBD1 (6 bases). CDR3 length: 13 residues. Trimming took off 7 bases at V and 4 bases at J, with 13 bases between the two ends. CDR3 nucleotide sequence: TGTGCCAGCACCCAAAAAGGGGGCACTGAAGCTTTCTTT. It yields the protein CASTQKGGTEAFF.

This chain uses TRBV10-2 with TRBJ2-3, with D tentatively TRBD1 (5 bases). The CDR3 loop spans 13 amino acids. Per the germline V gene, CDR1 is WSHSY and CDR2 is SAAADI. Trimming cost V 11 bases and J 6 bases, with 18 bases left between them. The CDR3 protein is CASRVSLMDTQYF. The CDR3 nucleotides are TGCGCCTCCAGGGTTTCCTTGATGGATACGCAGTATTTT.

The J gene is TRBJ2-2, the V gene TRBV5-6; D is ambiguous. The CDR3 runs to 16 residues. CDR1 SGHDT and CDR2 YYEEEE come from the germline V gene. V shed 1 base and J shed 0 bases, with 10 bases lying between them. CDR3 nucleotide sequence: TGTGCCAGCAGCTTGTACGCGGCCCCGAACACCGGGGAGCTGTTTTTT. It translates to CASSLYAAPNTGELFF.

The rearrangement joins TRBV5-1 to TRBJ2-2; D is unclear. This CDR3 has 14 residues. Trimming removed 5 bases at V and 3 bases at J, with 11 bases between. Germline assignment: CDR1 SGHRS and CDR2 YFSETQ. CDR3 residues: CASRSVRDTGELFF. The DNA for the CDR3 is TGCGCCAGCAGATCGGTGCGCGACACCGGGGAGCTGTTTTTT.

The rearrangement joins TRBV28 to TRBJ2-4; maybe TRBD1 (5 bases). Trimming left V 5 bases short and J 2 bases short, with 10 bases between. The CDR3 length is 14 residues. CDR1 and CDR2 (germline): MDHEN, SYDVKM. The CDR3 coding sequence is TGTGCCAGCAGTCCAGGGTCATCCAAAAACATTCAGTACTTC. Protein: CASSPGSSKNIQYF.

This chain connects TRBV5-1 to TRBJ1-1, with 10 nucleotides matching TRBD1. Unmatched junction bases numbered 9, after V lost 6 bases and J lost 10 bases. The CDR3 covers 13 residues. Germline V lookup: CDR1 SGHRS, CDR2 YFSETQ. CDR3 bases: TGCGCCAGCAACAAAGACCGGGACAGGGGAGCTTTCTTT. Its protein is CASNKDRDRGAFF.

This chain joins TRBV3-1 (or the pseudogene TRBV3-2) and TRBJ1-1; D remains ambiguous. The V gene's germline CDR1 is LGHDT and CDR2 YNNKEL (reference sequence). The CDR3 runs 13 residues. V shed 8 bases and J shed 0 bases, with 10 bases lying between them. CDR3 amino acids: CASGGQLNTEAFF. The DNA of the CDR3 is TGTGCCAGCGGTGGGCAGTTGAACACTGAAGCTTTCTTT.

To note about this clone: Other DNA sequences in the sample encode the same CDR3. The gene calls are TRBV10-3 and TRBJ1-5, with D hard to call. The CDR3 extends over 14 amino acids. Trimming shortened V by 0 bases and J by 2 bases, and 5 bases separated the two germline ends. CDR1 and CDR2 from the germline V gene are ENHRY and SYGVKD. Here the CDR3 DNA reads TGTGCCATCAGTGAGTCGAGGGGCAATCAGCCCCAGCATTTT. It codes for CAISESRGNQPQHF.

The gene calls are TRBV4-1 and TRBJ2-7; TRBD2 agrees at 9 bases. This CDR3 has 15 residues. Losses at the gene ends were 0 bases for V and 6 bases for J; bases not matched to a gene: 6. Germline V gene sequence: CDR1 MGHRA, CDR2 YSYEKL. CDR3 nucleotide sequence: TGCGCCAGCAGCCAAGAAGCGGGAGGCCTGGGCGAGCAGTACTTC. It translates to CASSQEAGGLGEQYF.

The rearrangement uses TRBV5-1 and TRBJ1-2, with 8 positions matching TRBD1. The CDR3 loop spans 16 amino acids. The germline gives CDR1 SGHRS, CDR2 YFSETQ. With 3 bases clipped from V and 4 bases from J, the junction kept 11 bases outside the gene matches. The CDR3 nucleotides read TGCGCCAGCAGCTCGGGACAGGACCACTACTCCTATGGCTACACCTTC. It encodes CASSSGQDHYSYGYTF.

The rearrangement uses TRBV19 and TRBJ1-1; D is unresolved. The CDR3 is made up of 13 amino acids. The ends were cut back, 5 bases at V and 0 bases at J, with 7 bases in the middle. Per the germline V gene, CDR1 is LNHDA and CDR2 is SQIVND (reference sequence). CDR3: CASSRKLNTEAFF. The CDR3 coding sequence is TGTGCCAGTAGTCGTAAGCTGAACACTGAAGCTTTCTTT.

This clone occurred once. The chain links TRBV6-4 to TRBJ1-1; 8 bases match TRBD1. This CDR3 has 13 amino acids. V was clipped by 4 bases and J by 4 bases; unmatched bases: 2. CDR1 MRHNA and CDR2 SNTAGT come from the germline V gene. The DNA for the CDR3 is TGTGCCAGCAGTGCCACAGGGGGCACTGAAGCTTTCTTT. Protein product: CASSATGGTEAFF.

This chain uses TRBV10-3 with TRBJ1-5; maybe TRBD1 (5 bases). Germline-derived CDR1 and CDR2 are ENHRY and SYGVKD. V was shortened by 10 bases and J by 7 bases, with 17 bases between the two germline ends. The CDR3 is made up of 13 amino acids. CDR3 sequence reads: CATQPGGEQPQHF. In nucleotides, the CDR3 is TGTGCCACTCAACCGGGGGGTGAGCAGCCCCAGCATTTT.

This chain links TRBV6-5 with TRBJ1-2; 11 nucleotides align to TRBD1. J gave up 4 bases and V 9 bases, and 4 bases lay outside the gene matches. Germline-derived CDR1 and CDR2 are MNHEY and SVGAGI. The CDR3 is 13 residues long. CDR3 residues: CASRDRGGYGYTF. The CDR3 region has the DNA TGTGCCAGTAGGGACAGGGGGGGCTATGGCTACACCTTC.

The rearrangement joins TRBV7-9 to TRBJ1-2; D is ambiguous. This CDR3 spans 14 amino acids. The ends were cut back, 4 bases at V and 1 base at J, with 10 bases in the middle. The germline CDR1 and CDR2 sequences are SEHNR and FQNEAQ (reference sequence). CDR3 DNA sequence: TGTGCCAGCAGCTGGGCAGAACTTAACTATGGCTACACCTTC. Translated, it gives CASSWAELNYGYTF. The full variable domain, rest sourced from reference TRBV7-9 and TRBJ1-2, is DTGVSQNPRHKITKRGQNVTFRCDPISEHNRLYWYRQTLGQGPEFLTYFQNEAQLEKSRLLSDRFSAERPKGSFSTLEIQRTEQGDSAMYLCASSWAELNYGYTFGSGTRLTVV.